This is a list of T cell receptor beta chains from one sample in a study of response to subunit inactivated influenza vaccine. Each CDR3 protein gets one entry after TCRdb re-called the RT-PCR reads with MiXCR. The sample gives approximately 500,000 distinct CDR3 sequences, around 13% of which show up once; under 15% is in the top ten. Sequences were derived from PBMCs from blood, sampled 45 days after vaccination. Source of these receptors: a man in his forties or fifties who received an inactivated influenza vaccine. Each CDR3 is given without its conserved first and last residue.

11	TRBJ2-7	TRBV7-2	ASGRINSYEQY
13	TRBJ2-2	TRBV12-3/TRBV12-4	ASKGLAGFAGELF
8	TRBJ1-1	TRBV28	ASSLNEAF
11	TRBJ2-5	TRBV20-1	SARRREAGTQY
15	TRBJ1-1	TRBV7-9	ASSFFSTGKKGTEAF
14	TRBJ2-1	TRBV7-9	ASSPPGQGNYNEQF
13	TRBJ2-1	TRBV6-5	ASSHWTSGRDEQF
12	TRBJ2-7	TRBV7-2	ASSPQRGTYEQY
13	TRBJ2-1	TRBV11-1	ASRSRDRPYNEQF
10	TRBJ2-3	TRBV12-3/TRBV12-4	ASSYQLLTQY